The 14 T cell receptor beta chains below come from one sample, sequenced in a study of molecular identifiers for immune sequencing clone quantification. TCRdb used MiXCR to reprocess the PCR reads, holding one entry per CDR3 protein. The table shows around 480,000 distinct CDR3 sequences, with around 25% occurring only once. Sequenced: naive CD8+ T cells from blood, with Jurkat cell RNA spiked in. The sample's subset: FACS-sorted CD8+CD4-CCR7+CD45RA+ naive T cells. Receptors were obtained from a human donor in good health. Some libraries in this study had Jurkat cell RNA spiked in.

This clonotype was found many times. The chain is built from TRBV29-1 and TRBJ2-7, with D uncertain. V shed 1 base and J shed 6 bases, with 4 bases lying between them. The length of the CDR3 is 10 residues. Germline assignment: CDR1 SQVTM and CDR2 ANQGSEA. The CDR3, as DNA: TGCAGCGTTGAAGGCGGCGAGCAGTACTTC. Translating it yields CSVEGGEQYF.

This clonotype has only a few counts. Here the CDR3 reads CASSLGDQRWGETQYF. DNA for the CDR3: TGTGCCAGCAGCTTAGGGGACCAACGTTGGGGAGAGACCCAGTACTTC. The rearrangement links TRBV7-2 to TRBJ2-5, with D perhaps matching TRBD1 or TRBD2 (5 bases each). The CDR3 has 16 residues. Trimming left V 1 base short and J 4 bases short, with 16 bases between. CDR1 and CDR2 (germline): SGHTA, FQGNSA.

This sequence joins TRBV25-1 and TRBJ2-5; the D is unclear. Germline loops: CDR1 MGHDK, CDR2 SYGVNS. Between the trimmed V and J ends, which lost 1 base and 1 base, there was a span of 4 bases. CDR3 length equals 13 residues. The CDR3 region has the DNA TGTGCCAGCAGTGAATTTAGCCAAGAGACCCAGTACTTC. This codes for CASSEFSQETQYF.

A note on this clonotype: The conserved phenylalanine or tryptophan is not found at the CDR3 terminus, so this likely reflects a read error. The J gene is TRBJ2-3, the V gene TRBV4-3, with D perhaps matching TRBD1 or TRBD2 (6 bases each). The germline V and J ends were trimmed by 3 bases and 3 bases, with 37 bases remaining between them. Germline values: CDR1 LGHNA, CDR2 YSLEER. The CDR3 contains 23 residues. The CDR3 DNA sequence: TGCGCCAGCAGCCAGGGCATCCCGACAGGCCCAACGCAGGTTGGGGGGAGGACAGATACGCAGTATTCT. Protein product: CASSQGIPTGPTQVGGRTDTQYS.

Points on this clonotype: The CDR3 does not end in the conserved phenylalanine or tryptophan, so this is likely a read error. This sequence joins TRBV5-3 and TRBJ1-1; tentative D call: TRBD1 (5 bases). TRBV5-3 is reported as an ORF; its role is uncertain. The CDR3 loop spans 14 amino acids. The CDR3 protein is CASSSEQVNTEAFL. The CDR3 DNA sequence: TGTGCCAGCAGCTCAGAACAGGTGAACACTGAAGCTTTCCTT.

J is TRBJ1-1 and V is TRBV9; TRBD1 might be the D (5 bases). Trimming cost V 4 bases and J 5 bases, with 15 bases left between them. Germline V CDR1 and CDR2: SGDLS, YYNGEE. CDR3 size: 14 residues. CDR3 region: CASSPRQRVTEAFF. The CDR3 DNA is TGTGCCAGCAGCCCTCGACAGAGGGTAACTGAAGCTTTCTTT.

This clonotype came up a few times. The chain has TRBV27 and TRBJ1-2; weak D call: TRBD1 (5 bases). The CDR3 totals 15 residues. Germline values: CDR1 MNHEY, CDR2 SMNVEV (reference sequence). V lost 5 bases and J 1 base, leaving 14 bases between the germline ends. The CDR3 region is CASSPIGGGNYGYTF. CDR3 DNA sequence: TGTGCCAGCAGTCCAATCGGTGGGGGTAACTATGGCTACACCTTC.

The CDR3 DNA follows: TGTGCCACCAGCAGAGGGAACAGGGTTGACAATGAGCAGTTCTTC. It yields the protein CATSRGNRVDNEQFF. The chain links TRBV15 to TRBJ2-1, with TRBD1 as a possible D gene (6 bases). The V gene's germline CDR1 is LNHNV and CDR2 YYDKDF (reference sequence). Trimming took off 1 base at V and 5 bases at J, with 12 bases between the two ends. The CDR3 is 15 residues long.

The V and J genes are TRBV27 and TRBJ2-3; D gene uncertain. Trimming stripped 2 bases from V and 2 bases from J, with 11 bases between. This CDR3 is built from 15 residues. Germline-derived CDR1 and CDR2 are MNHEY and SMNVEV (reference sequence). CDR3: CASSLGTRNTDTQYF. CDR3 nucleotide sequence: TGTGCCAGCAGTTTAGGTACGAGGAACACAGATACGCAGTATTTT.

This clonotype appeared many times. The chain carries TRBV4-1 and TRBJ1-3; no definite D call. V was clipped by 0 bases and J by 0 bases, with 6 bases between them. Germline V CDR1 and CDR2: MGHRA, YSYEKL. The CDR3 runs to 15 residues. CDR3 DNA sequence: TGCGCCAGCAGCCAAGATGCCATCTCTGGAAACACCATATATTTT. It is translated as CASSQDAISGNTIYF.

Turning to this clonotype: This may be a read error: a much more frequent sequence differs by one nucleotide. The chain joins TRBV6-2 or TRBV6-3 to TRBJ1-1, with D perhaps TRBD1 (5 bases). The CDR3 runs 13 residues. CDR1 and CDR2 (germline): MNHEY, SVGEGT. Trimming took 6 bases from V and 0 from J, leaving 8 bases between them. CDR3 nucleotides: TGTGCCAGCAGGACGACAGTGAACACTGAAGCTTTCTTT. This encodes CASRTTVNTEAFF.

The chain uses TRBV4-1 and TRBJ1-5, with D unresolved. V dropped 0 bases and J dropped 4 bases, with 13 bases sitting between them. The CDR3 length is 16 residues. Germline CDR1 reads MGHRA; CDR2 reads YSYEKL. The CDR3 DNA sequence: TGCGCCAGCAGCCAAGAAGCGAACAGAGAAAATCAGCCCCAGCATTTT. Translation gives CASSQEANRENQPQHF.

The CDR3 DNA is TGTGCCAGCACGGGCTCGGGCGGGACCCTCTATAATTCACCCCTCCACTTT. Protein product: CASTGSGGTLYNSPLHF. The V and J genes are TRBV25-1 and TRBJ1-6, with D possibly matching TRBD1 (5 bases). This CDR3 is 17 amino acids long. V was cut by 7 bases and J by 3 bases, with 19 bases left in between. From germline, CDR1 is MGHDK and CDR2 SYGVNS.

Comments on this clonotype: Since a much larger clone is just one base distant, this may be a read error. Without the conserved terminal phenylalanine or tryptophan, this CDR3 likely stems from a read error. The V and J genes are TRBV7-2 and TRBJ2-3; 10 nucleotides line up with TRBD2. Germline-derived CDR1 and CDR2 are SGHTA and FQGNSA. CDR3 length: 18 amino acids. Trimming at V came to 1 base and at J to 4 bases, leaving 11 bases not matched to a gene. The CDR3 DNA is TGTGCCAGCAGCTTAGTGTCCAGCGGGGGGGCTCTAGCAGATACGCAGTATTCT. This encodes CASSLVSSGGALADTQYS.